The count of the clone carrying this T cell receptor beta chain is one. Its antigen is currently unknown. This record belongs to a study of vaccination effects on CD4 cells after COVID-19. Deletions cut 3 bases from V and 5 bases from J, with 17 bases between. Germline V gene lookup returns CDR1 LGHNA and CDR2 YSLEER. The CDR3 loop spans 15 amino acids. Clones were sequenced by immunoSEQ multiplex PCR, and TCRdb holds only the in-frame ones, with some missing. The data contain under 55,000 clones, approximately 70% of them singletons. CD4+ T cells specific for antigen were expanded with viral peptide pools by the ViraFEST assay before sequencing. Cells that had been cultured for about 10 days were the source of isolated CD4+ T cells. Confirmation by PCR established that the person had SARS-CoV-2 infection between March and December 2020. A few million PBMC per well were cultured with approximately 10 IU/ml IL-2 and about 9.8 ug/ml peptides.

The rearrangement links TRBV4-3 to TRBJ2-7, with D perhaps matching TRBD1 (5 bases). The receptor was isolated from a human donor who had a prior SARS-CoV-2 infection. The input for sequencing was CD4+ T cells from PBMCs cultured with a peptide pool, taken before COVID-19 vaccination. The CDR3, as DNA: TGCGCCAGCAGCCAGTGTCGGGTCAGGGTAGACGAGCAGTACTTC. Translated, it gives CASSQCRVRVDEQYF.